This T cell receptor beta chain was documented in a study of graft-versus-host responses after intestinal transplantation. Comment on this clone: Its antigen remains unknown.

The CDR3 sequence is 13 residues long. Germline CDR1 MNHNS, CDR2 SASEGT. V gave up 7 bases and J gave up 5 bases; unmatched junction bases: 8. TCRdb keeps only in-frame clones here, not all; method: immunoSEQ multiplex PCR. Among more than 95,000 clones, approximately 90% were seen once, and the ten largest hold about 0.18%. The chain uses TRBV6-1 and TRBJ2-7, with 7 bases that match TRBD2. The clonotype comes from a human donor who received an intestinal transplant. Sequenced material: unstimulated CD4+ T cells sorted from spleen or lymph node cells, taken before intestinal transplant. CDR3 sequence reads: CASTSWGGNEQYF. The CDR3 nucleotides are TGTGCCAGCACCTCTTGGGGGGGGAACGAGCAGTACTTC.